One sample yielded the 8 T cell receptor beta chains listed below, sequenced in a study of cytotoxic CD8 clonotypes in ibrutinib-treated CLL (dated by TCRdb to about 2021). The library was built by means of the immunoSEQ multiplex PCR assay. Not all clones reach the TCRdb copy of this immuneACCESS table, which keeps in-frame sequences only. Checked studies attribute under half of the gap to unresolved V genes and leave the rest unexplained. Counted in this sample were roughly 330,000 clones; 67% of them appeared once. Under 8% of the sample lies in the top ten. The source material was PBMCs, sampled after 36 months of ibrutinib treatment. The receptors were gathered from a human donor with chronic lymphocytic leukemia.

The chain links TRBV5-1 to TRBJ2-3; tentative D call: TRBD1 (6 bases). Germline V gene sequence: CDR1 SGHRS, CDR2 YFSETQ. Trimming took 5 bases from V and 0 from J, leaving 13 bases between them. The CDR3 runs 15 residues. The CDR3 coding sequence is TGCGCCAGCAGGCTCGGGACACAAAGCACAGATACGCAGTATTTT. Translation gives CASRLGTQSTDTQYF. Full variable domain (rest looked up from reference TRBV5-1 and TRBJ2-3): KAGVTQTPRYLIKTRGQQVTLSCSPISGHRSVSWYQQTPGQGLQFLFEYFSETQRNKGNFPGRFSGRQFSNSRSEMNVSTLELGDSALYLCASRLGTQSTDTQYFGPGTRLTVL.

The chain couples TRBV9 to TRBJ1-1; D gene unclear. The CDR3 runs 17 residues. Germline V gives CDR1 SGDLS, CDR2 YYNGEE. V lost 3 bases and J 0 bases, leaving 18 bases between the germline ends. The CDR3 DNA is TGTGCCAGCAGCGGGGGTGTTGGGTTGGGCATGAACACTGAAGCTTTCTTT. Translating gives CASSGGVGLGMNTEAFF. Supplemented by reference TRBV9 and TRBJ1-1, the full variable domain reads DSGVTQTPKHLITATGQRVTLRCSPRSGDLSVYWYQQSLDQGLQFLIQYYNGEERAKGNILERFSAQQFPDLHSELNLSSLELGDSALYFCASSGGVGLGMNTEAFFGQGTRLTVV.

This clone was seen more than once but under ten times. This chain links TRBV6-5 with TRBJ1-2, with 9 bases fitting TRBD1. Trimming cost V 2 bases and J 8 bases; bases outside gene matches: 6. Per germline, CDR1 MNHEY and CDR2 SVGAGI. CDR3 length equals 14 residues. The CDR3 DNA reads TGTGCCAGCAGTTACAGGGGACAGGGAGACGGCTACACCTTC. It translates to CASSYRGQGDGYTF.

The CDR3 nucleotides are TGTGCCAGCAGCTTGCGGGACGGGGATACGCAGTATTTT. Translation gives CASSLRDGDTQYF. V and J are TRBV11-2 and TRBJ2-3, with TRBD2 as a possible D gene (6 bases). Germline assignment: CDR1 SGHAT and CDR2 FQNNGV. The CDR3 runs to 13 residues. The germline V and J ends were trimmed by 3 bases and 6 bases, with 10 bases remaining between them.

V is TRBV7-2 and J is TRBJ2-1, with D hard to call. The V gene lost 4 bases and the J gene lost 7 bases, with 8 bases spanning the gap. The germline V gene has CDR1 SGHTA and CDR2 FQGNSA. The CDR3 has 12 residues. This CDR3 reads CASSSSPNEQFF. The CDR3 coding sequence is TGTGCCAGCAGCTCCTCTCCGAATGAGCAGTTCTTC.

The rearrangement links TRBV2 to TRBJ1-2; D ambiguous. The V end was cut by 8 bases, the J end by 4 bases, with 17 bases between. The CDR3 has 14 amino acids. The germline gives CDR1 SNHLY, CDR2 FYNNEI. The CDR3 nucleotides read TGTGCCAGCCGAGAGCGGCAGCCCCCCTATGGCTACACCTTC. This sequence encodes CASRERQPPYGYTF.

The V gene is TRBV11-2, the J gene TRBJ2-2; no firm D call. Germline V gives CDR1 SGHAT, CDR2 FQNNGV. The CDR3 extends over 17 amino acids. Trimming shortened V by 7 bases and J by 3 bases, and 21 bases separated the two germline ends. The CDR3 sequence is CASTPLSGKVYTGELFF. The CDR3 DNA reads TGTGCCAGCACCCCATTATCTGGGAAAGTGTACACCGGGGAGCTGTTTTTT.

The chain links TRBV9 to TRBJ1-1; D remains ambiguous. Germline loops: CDR1 SGDLS, CDR2 YYNGEE. This CDR3 contains 14 residues. With 4 bases removed from V and 3 bases from J, the gap between germline ends came to 13 bases. The chain's CDR3 is CASSKTGGYTEAFF. The CDR3 nucleotides are TGTGCCAGCAGCAAGACTGGAGGTTACACTGAAGCTTTCTTT.